These T cell receptor beta chains were read from a single sample in a study of CD8+ T cells in alopecia areata. TCRdb keeps only in-frame clones here, not all; method: immunoSEQ multiplex PCR. The profile shows just over 150,000 clones, 50% to 70% of them singletons. The material sequenced was CD4+ T cells sorted from blood, taken at week 4, from a patient treated with tofacitinib. These TCRs come from a human donor with alopecia areata. Both conserved end residues are part of each CDR3. D genes are given only for firm matches. The size field is filled for only some rows; it gives once, few, many or a size class.

size | D | J | V | DNA | CDR3
- | - | TRBJ1-6 | TRBV30 | TGTGCCTGGAGTGTACAGAGAGGGGGAAATTCACCCCTCCACTTT | CAWSVQRGGNSPLHF
- | - | TRBJ2-7 | TRBV4-1 | TGCGCCAGCAGCCAAGAAGGTGGGAAGGGGCGCCGAGAGTCCTACGAGCAGTACTTC | CASSQEGGKGRRESYEQYF
- | TRBD1 | TRBJ2-5 | TRBV10-3 | TGTGCCATCAGTGAGCCGGGACAGGGAAATTTGGCCCAGTACTTC | CAISEPGQGNLAQYF
- | TRBD1 | TRBJ1-2 | TRBV6-5 | TGTGCCAGCAGGACAGGGGACTATGGCTACACCTTC | CASRTGDYGYTF
- | - | TRBJ1-2 | TRBV4-3 | TGCGCCAGCAGCCAAGTGGGGACGGAGACTGGCTACACCTTC | CASSQVGTETGYTF
- | - | TRBJ1-6 | TRBV30 | TGTGCCTGGAGTCCCGGGACACTGAATTCACCCCTCCACTTT | CAWSPGTLNSPLHF
once | - | TRBJ2-6 | TRBV4-2 | TGTGCCAGCAGCCCTCGCGACACCTTCTCTGGGGCCAACGTCCTGACTTTC | CASSPRDTFSGANVLTF
- | - | TRBJ2-6 | TRBV12-5 | TGTGCTAGTGGTTTGGAATCTGGGGCCAACGTCCTGACTTTC | CASGLESGANVLTF
- | TRBD1 | TRBJ2-7 | TRBV10-1 | TGCGCCAGCAGTGGACGACAGGGTCCGCAGTACTTC | CASSGRQGPQYF
- | - | TRBJ1-2 | TRBV29-1 | TGCAGCGTTGAACCAGGGGAGGGCGGCGTCTATGGCTACACCTTC | CSVEPGEGGVYGYTF
- | TRBD2 | TRBJ2-3 | TRBV10-3 | TGTGCTCTAGGGCCGGGGGGTAACACAGATACGCAGTATTTT | CALGPGGNTDTQYF
- | - | TRBJ1-2 | TRBV13 | TGTGCCAGCAGCTTATTCATACAGGTGCTCGATGGCTACACCTTC | CASSLFIQVLDGYTF
few | - | TRBJ1-2 | TRBV25-1 | TGTGCCAGCAGTGAGGCCGGACAGAGTATCCGCTACACCTTC | CASSEAGQSIRYTF
- | TRBD2 | TRBJ2-3 | TRBV18 | TGTGCCAGCTCACCACCGACTAGCGGGGGGCAGTTGGTGCAGTATTTT | CASSPPTSGGQLVQYF
- | - | TRBJ2-3 | TRBV12-5 | TGTGCTAGTGGTTTGATAAACCTCGGGGGGCGAGCGGAAGATACGCAGTATTTT | CASGLINLGGRAEDTQYF
- | - | TRBJ1-6 | TRBV30 | TGTGCCTGGAGTGTCATACCGGAAGAAAATTCACCCCTCCACTTT | CAWSVIPEENSPLHF